What follows describes a single T cell receptor beta chain. Its antigen has not been determined. Base qualities are missing; no much larger clone stands one base away. Receptor libraries were prepared by the immunoSEQ multiplex PCR assay. For the multiplex PCR, a mixture combining 60 forward primers for TCR Vbeta segments and 13 reverse primers for TCR Jbeta segments was used. Amplification of the CDR3 region of rearranged TCR beta genes was performed with a multiplex PCR assay on genomic DNA. Amplified TCR beta libraries were sequenced as 87-base-pair reads on the Illumina HiSeq System. The published analysis was carried out like this. In a later analysis, some 80 million unique TCR beta chains were counted across the roughly 610 repertoires, and around 10 million of these chains were shared by at least two donors. Raw reads were error-corrected and collapsed into unique sequences with a nearest-neighbor algorithm that merged closely related sequences to remove PCR and sequencing errors. To assign V, D and J gene segments, CDR3 sequences were aligned to IMGT reference sequences. For a sequence to be retained, a match of at least six nucleotides to both a V gene segment and a J gene segment was required. A rearrangement was called productive if the CDR3 had no stop codons and remained in frame with V and J, and every other rearrangement was called non-productive. Following IMGT convention, CDR3 was defined as the stretch from the second conserved V-encoded cysteine to the conserved J-encoded phenylalanine. Sequences without an unambiguous match to a single V gene segment were excluded from the earlier analysis of several hundred of the donors. In an earlier analysis of about 590 of the donors, a V segment was called functional when productive rearrangements were above 56.7%, and segregating when the standard deviation between donors exceeded 5%. To diagnose cytomegalovirus status from the catalog of TCR beta chain sequences, a statistical classification framework was built. A later analysis assigned V and J genes by comparing TCR nucleotide sequences with IMGT/GENE-DB human TR gene sequences. Using the TCRdist pipeline, a later analysis assigned CDR3 sequences along with most-parsimonious VDJ recombination scenarios. A later analysis defined each TCR beta chain by its CDR3 amino acid sequence plus V-gene family, and excluded reads lacking a unique V-gene family. As a way to deal with suspected cross-contamination and a sequencing artifact, a later analysis dropped nearly 600 nucleotide sequences that were highly shared and had low generation probability. In a later analysis, a clonal expansion index was calculated for each public chain from normalized within-repertoire ranks of inferred template counts. Generation probabilities in a later analysis came from a VDJ recombination model fitted to out-of-frame rearrangements, and those results were checked against IGoR. In a later analysis, TCR-TCR, TCR-HLA and TCR-CMV co-occurrence was scored with hypergeometric tests, and a repertoire-size bias correction was applied to TCR pairs. A later analysis estimated false discovery rates by permuting HLA or CMV assignments 20 times. In a later analysis, co-occurring TCRs were grouped using DBSCAN, and TCRdist sequence similarity was added for clustering within HLA-allele-positive subsets. Repertoires with fewer than 30,000 or more than 120,000 public chains, plus five repertoires with anomalous nucleotide sharing, were excluded from co-occurrence clustering. TCRdb took this table from immuneACCESS and kept in-frame rearrangements with V and J called. Such tables lack part of the clones; where checked against another copy, unresolved V genes explain under half of the gap, and the rest is unexplained. D and trimming were read from the DNA, whereas the V and J calls and clone size are those reported in that table. Across this sample there are 98,000 or so clones, with around 10% seen only once. The ten largest clones add up to about 5.7% of the sample.

This record belongs to a study of cytomegalovirus exposure and HLA in healthy donors (dated by TCRdb to 2015 to 2018). With respect to the entire study: In an earlier analysis of fewer than 750 of the donors, less than 350 Gb of sequence data and 120 million or so unique TCR beta sequences from some 170 million T cells were reported. An early release covering 550 to 650 HLA-typed donors comprised approximately 300 gigabases of sequencing data and roughly 86 million unique TCR sequences. The genetic ancestry cluster associated with self-reported Caucasian donors included 81% of the 398 genotyped donors. The study aimed to test whether cataloging public T cell receptors could reveal signatures of past pathogen exposure. The T cell repertoires of several hundred subjects were profiled by immunosequencing and related to cytomegalovirus serostatus. A separate validation cohort of roughly 120 different subjects was used in addition to the roughly 720-subject first cohort. To predict cytomegalovirus infection status, the study combined high-throughput TCR immunosequencing, statistical association of individual TCRs with disease status, and machine learning. In a later analysis, previously published TCR beta repertoires from 550 to 750 donors were re-analyzed and high-resolution HLA genotyping was added so that TCR occurrence patterns could be studied. The later analysis used no new phenotypic data to find candidate immune exposures, relying instead on TCR beta sequences and their occurrence across donors. An earlier analysis of some 600 of the donors applied high-throughput TCR beta sequencing to assess whether each TCR beta V gene segment acted as functional or pseudogenic. Donor age, sex, ethnicity and CMV serostatus were compiled alongside the repertoire data. In a later genetic analysis, genome-wide SNP genotypes for about 65% of the 666 donors were used, and that subset was treated as a discovery cohort. Every repertoire in the discovery cohort had been generated on one and the same sequencing platform. HLA typing included class I and class II loci at four-digit resolution. The number of typed donors differed by locus: about 629-630 for A, B, C, DRB1 and DQB1; 500 to 550 for DQA1; over 600 for DPA1; and about 470 for DPB1. Several DR-DQ haplotypes were treated as single units for association and clustering because of strong linkage in the cohort. Among 398 genotyped donors of the cohort, an average of around 250,000 unique TCR beta nucleotide sequences was sequenced per donor, of which roughly 18% were non-productive.

The CDR3 runs 18 residues from the cysteine to the phenylalanine. Only the CDR3 part of the read is kept: 54 bases, read in frame from the first base. CDR1 SGDLS and CDR2 YYNGEE were looked up in the germline V gene. V sheds 4 bases and J sheds 0 bases, leaving 22 bases between their ends. The cohort was made up of several hundred healthy bone marrow donors. At the time of sampling, every cohort member was nominally healthy, though immune exposures that went unrecorded were likely present. The donor was CMV seropositive and belonged to the group of over 250 seropositive cohort members. A peripheral blood sample was collected from each donor, and TCR beta sequencing was performed on peripheral blood mononuclear cells. Genomic DNA was extracted from the blood cell samples with the Qiagen DNeasy Blood Extraction Kit. On the study overall, not on this receptor specifically: Because counts were too low, roughly 18 rarely observed V segments, including chromosome 9 orphons, were left out of the earlier analysis of about 620 of the donors. Because HLA typing was missing for some donors at each locus, association tests included only the typed subset. Sequencing depth was assumed to be roughly uniform across donors in the presence/absence analyses, though that assumption may not hold. The 87-base-pair reads could not distinguish some IMGT-functional V segments, including TRBV6-2 and TRBV6-3, so those segments were excluded. A few of the identified cytomegalovirus-associated TCR beta chains were confirmed in vitro to be specific for cytomegalovirus antigens. According to the authors, the approach could potentially be generalized to other disease states and immunological phenotypes. Most CMV-associated TCR beta chains appeared to be HLA-restricted in a later analysis, and the HLA associations seemed to be driven largely by CMV exposure. An earlier analysis of approximately 500 of the donors showed that most TCR beta V segments appeared in productive rearrangements either about 87% or about 30% of the time, which broadly matched IMGT annotations. In a later analysis, HLA-associated TCR beta chains were found to be more clonally expanded and to have lower generation probabilities than equally common non-associated chains. A later analysis found that TCR association rates varied across HLA loci, with DRB1 alleles showing the most associated TCRs and HLA-C alleles the fewest. In both the original and validation cohorts, the classifier was reported to diagnose cytomegalovirus status with high specificity and sensitivity. When HLA alleles, especially DR and DQ, strongly co-occurred, attributing TCR associations to individual alleles was difficult. The only immune exposure information available for the cohort was CMV serostatus. In a later genetic analysis, a missense DCLRE1C variant was associated with V-gene and J-gene trimming of TCR beta chains, and the association was replicated in an independent cohort. A further reported finding was that TCR beta sequences accurately predicted the HLA-A and HLA-B alleles for most subjects in the first cohort. In this cohort, only TCR beta chains were sequenced, and detectable features were limited by the absence of alpha or paired-chain data. Several of the top co-occurrence clusters appeared to be linked to parvovirus B19, influenza, CMV and Epstein-Barr virus, according to a later analysis. The study listed 150 to 200 TCR beta chains as associated with cytomegalovirus. A cluster of highly shared sequence variants was judged likely to be a technical artifact of the sequencing pipeline. Compared with the approximately 720-donor mean, donors in an Asian-associated ancestry cluster had fewer N-insertions in productive TCRs, according to a later genetic analysis. A later analysis associated about 16,000 TCR beta sequences with specific HLA alleles at a false discovery rate of 0.05. Correlated functional status among segregating V segments might be attributable to linkage disequilibrium, but an unknown experimental factor could not be ruled out. Most TCR sequences were observed very rarely across donors, whereas some public TCRs were present in many individuals.

The clonotype was recovered from a man between 35 and 55 years old in good health and CMV-seropositive. Sequenced material: PBMCs. The chain is assembled from TRBV9 and TRBJ1-2; a confident D gene designation cannot be given. The CDR3 loop reads CASSPRPEESLANYGYTF. The bases are TGTGCCAGCAGCCCCCGGCCGGAGGAGAGTCTTGCTAACTATGGCTACACCTTC.